Only a few counts were recorded for the clone carrying this T cell receptor beta chain. TCRdb recomputed calls from the 5' RACE reads with MiXCR, one row per CDR3 protein. The table records approximately 550,000 distinct CDR3 sequences, approximately 21% of them present only once. The data originate from a study of T cells after yellow fever vaccination. In germline, CDR1 is SEHNR, CDR2 FQNEAQ (reference sequence). The CDR3 spans 12 residues. Between the trimmed V and J ends, which lost 6 bases and 6 bases, there was a span of 12 bases. The chain carries TRBV7-9 and TRBJ2-7; D is unresolved. The specimen was PBMCs, collected 15 days after the yellow fever booster vaccination. This sequence was found in a man aged 25 to 40 who received the YFV17D yellow fever vaccine. The CDR3 is CASRYNSGEQYF. In nucleotides, the CDR3 is TGTGCCAGCAGGTACAATTCGGGCGAGCAGTACTTC. Supplemented by reference TRBV7-9 and TRBJ2-7, the full variable domain reads DTGVSQNPRHKITKRGQNVTFRCDPISEHNRLYWYRQTLGQGPEFLTYFQNEAQLEKSRLLSDRFSAERPKGSFSTLEIQRTEQGDSAMYLCASRYNSGEQYFGPGTRLTVT.